These 18 T cell receptor beta chains share one sample of origin, sequenced in a study of blood T cell repertoires in COVID-19. Only in-frame clones appear in the TCRdb table, and some are missing; sequencing was by immunoSEQ multiplex PCR. The table shows 150,000 or so clones, with approximately 78% occurring only once. Material for sequencing was peripheral blood. These TCRs come from a human donor with acute or convalescent COVID-19. The donor label of this sample is uncertain.

The rearrangement joins TRBV7-9 to TRBJ2-5; 7 nucleotides match TRBD2. Looked up from germline, CDR1 is SEHNR and CDR2 is FQNEAQ (reference sequence). The CDR3 totals 13 residues. V was pared by 7 bases and J by 5 bases, with 7 bases of the junction left unmatched. CDR3 amino acids: CASTTGGDETQYF. The CDR3 DNA sequence: TGTGCCAGCACCACTGGGGGGGACGAGACCCAGTACTTC.

This clone appeared once. The J gene is TRBJ2-5, the V gene TRBV30, with TRBD2 identical over 7 bases. This CDR3 is 12 amino acids long. J was trimmed by 5 bases and V by 1 base; bases with no gene match: 1. Per germline, CDR1 GTSNPN and CDR2 SVGIG (reference sequence). CDR3 in DNA: TGTGCCTGGAGTGGGGAGGGTGAGACCCAGTACTTC. Its translation: CAWSGEGETQYF.

J is TRBJ2-3 and V is TRBV4-3, with 11 bases fitting TRBD2. CDR3 size: 16 residues. The V gene's germline CDR1 is LGHNA and CDR2 YSLEER. V dropped 2 bases and J dropped 0; count of bases not matched to a gene: 1. This CDR3 reads CASSQRTSGSTDTQYF. The CDR3 DNA reads as TGCGCCAGCAGCCAACGGACTAGCGGGAGCACAGATACGCAGTATTTT.

V usage is TRBV5-1 and J usage is TRBJ2-3; 10 bases map to TRBD1. The length of the CDR3 is 15 residues. V lost 10 bases, J lost 4 bases, and 12 bases stayed unmatched. Germline assignment: CDR1 SGHRS and CDR2 YFSETQ. The DNA for the CDR3 is TGCGCCTCCGCCGGGACAGGGGATCCCCCAGATACGCAGTATTTT. Translating it yields CASAGTGDPPDTQYF.

In regard to this clone: The sample carries other DNA sequences with the same CDR3. V and J are TRBV30 and TRBJ1-4; D uncertain. The germline V gene has CDR1 GTSNPN and CDR2 SVGIG (reference sequence). There are 13 residues in the CDR3. Trimming pared 3 bases from V and 3 bases from J, leaving 8 bases between. CDR3 protein: CAWSPGSNEKLFF. CDR3 DNA sequence: TGTGCCTGGAGCCCGGGATCTAATGAAAAACTGTTTTTT.

This sequence joins TRBV5-1 and TRBJ2-2, with 9 bases matching TRBD1. Losses at the gene ends were 6 bases for V and 6 bases for J; bases not matched to a gene: 9. Germline loops: CDR1 SGHRS, CDR2 YFSETQ. The CDR3 has 15 amino acids. The CDR3 nucleotides are TGCGCCAGCATCCCGGGACAGGGTCGTTCCGGGGAGCTGTTTTTT. Translated: CASIPGQGRSGELFF.

This rearrangement joins TRBV7-2 to TRBJ1-6; TRBD1 matches 7 bases. V lost 1 base, J lost 6 bases, and 6 bases stayed unmatched. Germline loops: CDR1 SGHTA, CDR2 FQGNSA. The CDR3 totals 16 residues. DNA for the CDR3: TGTGCCAGCAGCTTAGTGGGCAGGGGGAGTAATTCACCCCTCCACTTT. As protein: CASSLVGRGSNSPLHF.

V and J are TRBV7-2 and TRBJ1-5; D perhaps matches TRBD1 (5 bases). With 0 bases removed from V and 1 base from J, the gap between germline ends came to 10 bases. Germline V gene lookup returns CDR1 SGHTA and CDR2 FQGNSA. The CDR3 extends over 16 amino acids. CDR3 amino acids: CASSLAGGPSNQPQHF. The CDR3 DNA follows: TGTGCCAGCAGCTTAGCCGGGGGACCCAGCAATCAGCCCCAGCATTTT.

The sample holds one count of this clone. V usage is TRBV2 and J usage is TRBJ2-5; tentative D call: TRBD1 (6 bases). The CDR3 runs 13 residues. V lost 5 bases and J lost 5, with 12 bases in between. The germline CDR1 and CDR2 sequences are SNHLY and FYNNEI. The CDR3 DNA reads TGTGCCAGCAGTAGGAGAGACAGGGAGACCCAGTACTTC. This codes for CASSRRDRETQYF.

The CDR3 region is CASSNDRNTEAFF. As DNA, the CDR3 is TGTGCCAGCAGCAATGACAGGAACACTGAAGCTTTCTTT. J is TRBJ1-1 and V is TRBV7-9; D is possibly TRBD1 (5 bases). The CDR3 loop spans 13 amino acids. Trimming cost V 5 bases and J 1 base, with 8 bases left between them. Germline V gives CDR1 SEHNR, CDR2 FQNEAQ (reference sequence).

The chain employs TRBV29-1 and TRBJ1-2; D ambiguous. The CDR3 covers 13 residues. Germline-derived CDR1 and CDR2 are SQVTM and ANQGSEA. Trimming took off 0 bases at V and 2 bases at J, with 7 bases between the two ends. The CDR3 region has the DNA TGCAGCGTTGAAGATCTCCGGAACTATGGCTACACCTTC. Protein product: CSVEDLRNYGYTF.

This chain links TRBV27 with TRBJ2-3; 8 bases are shared with TRBD1. Germline CDR1 is MNHEY and CDR2 is SMNVEV (reference sequence). Germline trimming cut 3 bases from V and 8 bases from J; bases unmatched to any gene: 7. The CDR3 has 14 amino acids. The CDR3 loop reads CASSFGQGYGTQYF. The CDR3 region has the DNA TGTGCCAGCAGTTTCGGACAGGGATATGGTACGCAGTATTTT.

Only one count was recorded for this clone. The rearrangement links TRBV29-1 to TRBJ2-2, with a possible D match to TRBD1 (5 bases). This CDR3 spans 13 amino acids. CDR1 SQVTM and CDR2 ANQGSEA come from the germline V gene. The ends were cut back, 1 base at V and 5 bases at J, with 8 bases in the middle. CDR3 sequence (DNA): TGCAGCGTTGAAGTCCAGGGTACCGGGGAGCTGTTTTTT. As protein: CSVEVQGTGELFF.

The chain has TRBV7-2 and TRBJ1-3; 9 positions agree with TRBD1. The CDR3 loop spans 15 amino acids. In germline, CDR1 is SGHTA, CDR2 FQGNSA. After removal of 4 bases from V and 4 bases from J, the junction contained 5 bases not matched to a gene. The CDR3: CASSWNRGLGNTIYF. CDR3 sequence (DNA): TGTGCCAGCAGCTGGAACAGGGGGCTGGGAAACACCATATATTTT.

The genes are TRBV5-4 and TRBJ2-7; perhaps TRBD2 as D (6 bases). Germline V CDR1 and CDR2: SGHNT, YYREEE (reference sequence). The CDR3 totals 16 residues. V lost 1 base and J lost 0, with 14 bases in between. CDR3 loop: CASSLPGGGSSYEQYF. Written as DNA, the CDR3 is TGTGCCAGCAGCTTGCCCGGGGGTGGTAGCTCCTACGAGCAGTACTTC.

The chain recombines TRBV11-2 with TRBJ1-1; a weak D match, TRBD1 (6 bases). The ends were cut back, 2 bases at V and 1 base at J, with 11 bases in the middle. The CDR3 is 15 amino acids. In germline, CDR1 is SGHAT, CDR2 FQNNGV. CDR3 nucleotide sequence: TGTGCCAGCAGCTTATGGGACACGCAGAACACTGAAGCTTTCTTT. Translation gives CASSLWDTQNTEAFF.

The chain uses TRBV5-1 and TRBJ2-2; TRBD1 matches at 7 bases. The CDR3 is 15 residues long. Looked up from germline, CDR1 is SGHRS and CDR2 is YFSETQ. V gave up 0 bases and J gave up 9 bases; unmatched junction bases: 8. The DNA for the CDR3 is TGCGCCAGCAGCTTGGTAGGGGGCGAGGTCCGGGAGCTGTTTTTT. Translated: CASSLVGGEVRELFF.

This clone has just a few counts. This chain uses TRBV10-3 with TRBJ1-2; perhaps TRBD1 as D (6 bases). This CDR3 spans 14 amino acids. Trimming left V 3 bases short and J 6 bases short, with 14 bases between. Germline V gives CDR1 ENHRY, CDR2 SYGVKD. In nucleotides, the CDR3 is TGTGCCATCAGTGAACAACAGGGCCGGGATGGCTACACCTTC. Translation gives CAISEQQGRDGYTF.